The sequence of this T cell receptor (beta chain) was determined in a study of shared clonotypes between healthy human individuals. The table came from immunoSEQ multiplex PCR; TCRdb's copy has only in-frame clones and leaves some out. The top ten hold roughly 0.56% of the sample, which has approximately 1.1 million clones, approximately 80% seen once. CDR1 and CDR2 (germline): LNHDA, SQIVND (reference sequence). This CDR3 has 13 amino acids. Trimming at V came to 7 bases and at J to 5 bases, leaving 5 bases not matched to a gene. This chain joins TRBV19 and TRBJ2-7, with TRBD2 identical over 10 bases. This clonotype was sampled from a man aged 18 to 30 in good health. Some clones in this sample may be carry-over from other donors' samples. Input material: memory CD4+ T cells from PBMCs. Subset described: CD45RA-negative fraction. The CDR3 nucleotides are TGTGCCAGTACTTGGACTAGCGGCCACGAGCAGTACTTC. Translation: CASTWTSGHEQYF.